Shown below are 2 T cell receptor beta chains from a single sample sequenced in a study of blood T cell repertoires in COVID-19. TCRdb's table, derived via immunoSEQ multiplex PCR, lists solely in-frame clones and lacks some. The profile covers about 150,000 clones, with 70% to 85% appearing a single time and more than 7.5% taken by the ten largest. Sequences were obtained from peripheral blood. The source is a woman aged 45-60 years with acute or convalescent COVID-19.

The chain combines TRBV7-2 with TRBJ1-5; tentative D call: TRBD1 (6 bases). The V end was cut by 1 base, the J end by 5 bases, with 15 bases between. Per the germline V gene, CDR1 is SGHTA and CDR2 is FQGNSA. This CDR3 is built from 16 residues. CDR3 residues: CASSLGSGVGYQPQHF. The CDR3, as DNA: TGTGCCAGCAGCTTAGGTTCAGGGGTAGGGTATCAGCCCCAGCATTTT.

CDR3 region: CAISGTYGYTF. As DNA, the CDR3 is TGTGCCATCAGCGGTACGTATGGCTACACCTTC. The rearrangement uses TRBV10-3 and TRBJ1-2; D call uncertain. Germline V gene data show CDR1 as ENHRY and CDR2 as SYGVKD. V lost 6 bases to trimming and J lost 5 bases, with 7 bases between them. CDR3 length equals 11 residues.